This T cell receptor (beta chain) was sequenced in a study of regulatory T cells in long-lasting Graves disease. Researchers made TCR beta libraries by using iRepertoire HTBI primers and running Arm-PCR on CDR3 regions. TCRdb ran MiXCR on the multiplex PCR reads and lists one entry per CDR3 protein. The sample contains hundreds of thousands of distinct CDR3 sequences, 15% to 20% of which appear only once. The CDR3 runs to 18 residues. V lost 3 bases, J lost 0 bases, and 14 bases stayed unmatched. The germline CDR1 and CDR2 sequences are DFQATT and SNEGSKA (reference sequence). The time point denotes: newly diagnosed GD, antithyroid drugs for less than 3 months. PBMCs provided the RNA from which the TCR library was made. These data were also filed under a second study, of T cells in Graves' hyperthyroidism and ophthalmopathy.

Material: peripheral blood mononuclear cells (PBMCs), obtained at new diagnosis, from a patient treated with antithyroid drugs. The origin of this receptor is a woman in her thirties with Graves disease. The chain uses TRBV20-1 and TRBJ2-7; 10 bases align to TRBD2. The CDR3, as DNA: TGCAGTGCTAGCGCTAGCCCGGGACTAGCGTCCTACTCCTACGAGCAGTACTTC. This encodes CSASASPGLASYSYEQYF.